The sample holds one count of the clone carrying this T cell receptor (beta chain). The target antigen is unknown. This specimen belongs to a study of OX40 agonist ivuxolimab in advanced cancers. Some clones are missing from TCRdb's copy, which holds only in-frame ones; the method was immunoSEQ multiplex PCR. The table records under 50,000 clones, 80% of them present only once. Study results and caveats: On average, CD8+ T cells showed a greater number of expanded clones than CD4+. Normalized T-cell clonal expansion was also low in a subset of nonresponders. Specificity for antigen went undetermined in the expanded peripheral T cells.

Autoimmune disease history or systemic immunosuppression disqualified patients. There are 15 residues in the CDR3. With V trimmed by 5 bases and J by 2 bases, 7 bases remained unmatched. The germline gives CDR1 SGHRS, CDR2 YFSETQ. The sequence came from an adult with an advanced solid tumor such as melanoma, head and neck, liver or kidney cancer. The chain links TRBV5-1 to TRBJ2-5; 9 bases fit TRBD2. Material: CD4+ or CD8+ T cells sorted from blood, obtained in a trial of the OX40 agonist ivuxolimab. The CDR3 DNA reads as TGCGCCAGCAGAGTGCGTAGCGGGAGACAAGAGACCCAGTACTTC. Its translation: CASRVRSGRQETQYF.